This T cell receptor beta chain originates from a study of blood T cells in healthy people across ages. A second about 7 to 12 cycle PCR used barcoded and J-beta primers. Carrying 12 random nucleotides, a template-switch adaptor labeled each individual cDNA molecule. TCRdb re-derived calls from the 5' RACE reads in MiXCR, one entry per CDR3 protein. The repertoire holds roughly 2 million distinct CDR3 sequences, with around 48% as singletons. Comment on this clonotype: Its antigen remains unknown.

The germline V gene has CDR1 SNHLY and CDR2 FYNNEI. The CDR3 loop spans 14 amino acids. Trimming removed 4 bases from V and 2 bases from J, with 10 bases in between. Overall study findings and caveats: Diversity was higher, and naive CD4+ cells more numerous, in long-lived donors than in aged donors. PBMCs went unsorted, and a conclusive naive versus antigen-experienced comparison was therefore prevented. TCR beta diversity was tightly associated with the proportion of naive T cells.

The sample comprised blood. The gene calls are TRBV2 and TRBJ2-3; the D gene is possibly TRBD1 (6 bases). This TCR was sampled from a woman aged 40 to 50 in good health. CDR3 loop: CASSGDTHTDTQYF. The CDR3 DNA follows: TGTGCCAGCAGTGGGGACACCCACACAGATACGCAGTATTTT.